These 30 T cell receptor beta chains were all obtained from the same sample, sequenced in a study of T-cell memory formation after mild COVID-19. One entry per CDR3 protein, called by TCRdb with MiXCR from the 5' RACE reads. The sample has 350,000 to 500,000 distinct CDR3 sequences, about 20% seen once; the top ten hold 8.4%. The sample comprised PBMCs or a T cell subset sorted from them (not recorded which). The receptors were gathered from an adult woman who had mild COVID-19 (a few samples of this study predate the infection). Cell type and time point are not known.

This clonotype was detected only a few times. V is TRBV9 and J is TRBJ2-2, with D perhaps matching TRBD2 (6 bases). CDR3 length equals 16 residues. Per germline, CDR1 SGDLS and CDR2 YYNGEE. Trimming took 3 bases from V and 2 from J, leaving 14 bases between them. Written as DNA, the CDR3 is TGTGCCAGCAGCGGGCGGGGCCGAGGTAACACCGGGGAGCTGTTTTTT. It translates to CASSGRGRGNTGELFF.

The V and J genes are TRBV29-1 and TRBJ2-3; possibly TRBD1 for D (5 bases). The CDR3 spans 13 residues. With 3 bases removed from V and 0 bases from J, the gap between germline ends came to 7 bases. Germline-derived CDR1 and CDR2 are SQVTM and ANQGSEA. DNA for the CDR3: TGCAGCGTTGATAAGGGGAGCACAGATACGCAGTATTTT. Residues: CSVDKGSTDTQYF.

This clonotype was counted a few times. The chain is built from TRBV29-1 and TRBJ1-2; TRBD1 aligns across 7 bases. Germline CDR1 and CDR2: SQVTM and ANQGSEA. The CDR3 spans 13 residues. V lost 4 bases, J lost 3 bases, and 5 bases stayed unmatched. CDR3 sequence (DNA): TGCAGCGTTGTCAACAGGGGATACTATGGCTACACCTTC. Protein: CSVVNRGYYGYTF.

This clonotype was observed a handful of times. The chain recombines TRBV20-1 with TRBJ2-7; D remains unclear. The V end lost 1 base, the J end lost 1 base, and 8 bases lay between the germline ends. This CDR3 has 13 residues. From germline, CDR1 is DFQATT and CDR2 SNEGSKA (reference sequence). CDR3 in amino acids: CSARVVESYEQYF. CDR3 bases: TGCAGTGCTAGAGTTGTTGAATCCTACGAGCAGTACTTC.

This clonotype was detected a few times. This sequence joins TRBV7-8 and TRBJ1-5; unclear D gene. Trimming removed 1 base at V and 6 bases at J, with 10 bases between. Germline V lookup: CDR1 SGHVS, CDR2 FQNEAQ. The CDR3 runs 14 residues. The CDR3, as DNA: TGTGCCAGCAGCTTAGAGCAGGTTGTTCAGCCCCAGCATTTT. This codes for CASSLEQVVQPQHF.

CDR3 region: CSVRPSSYNEQFF. CDR3 nucleotide sequence: TGCAGCGTCAGGCCGAGCTCCTACAATGAGCAGTTCTTC. This chain connects TRBV29-1 to TRBJ2-1, with D unresolved. The CDR3 length is 13 residues. Germline V gene sequence: CDR1 SQVTM, CDR2 ANQGSEA. V was trimmed by 6 bases and J by 0 bases, leaving 9 bases between them.

In its sample, this clonotype was seen a few times. This chain connects TRBV12-3 or TRBV12-4 to TRBJ1-6; 7 bases map to TRBD1. V lost 4 bases, J lost 10 bases, and 7 bases stayed unmatched. There are 14 residues in the CDR3. The CDR3 region has the DNA TGTGCCAGCAGTTGGAGGGACAGTGGGTCACCCCTCCACTTT. It specifies CASSWRDSGSPLHF.

This clonotype was seen only a few times. The chain joins TRBV28 to TRBJ2-1; possibly TRBD2 for D (6 bases). V was trimmed by 7 bases and J by 5 bases, leaving 27 bases between them. The length of the CDR3 is 18 residues. Germline V gene data show CDR1 as MDHEN and CDR2 as SYDVKM. CDR3 sequence (DNA): TGTGCCAGCACCCTCCCGAGGAGGGGATCAAGTAATCACAATGAGCAGTTCTTC. Its protein product is CASTLPRRGSSNHNEQFF. Complete variable domain (other parts from reference TRBV28 and TRBJ2-1): DVKVTQSSRYLVKRTGEKVFLECVQDMDHENMFWYRQDPGLGLRLIYFSYDVKMKEKGDIPEGYSVSREKKERFSLILESASTNQTSMYLCASTLPRRGSSNHNEQFFGPGTRLTVL.

The CDR3 nucleotides are TGTGCCAGCAAAGAGCGGGAGAAGGGTTGGACAGATACGCAGTATTTT. Its protein product is CASKEREKGWTDTQYF. V and J are TRBV2 and TRBJ2-3, with 8 bases identical to TRBD2. Germline V gives CDR1 SNHLY, CDR2 FYNNEI. This CDR3 region has 16 residues. The ends lost 7 bases at V and 3 bases at J; junction bases unmatched: 12.

In its sample, this clonotype was seen a few times. This sequence joins TRBV6-2 or TRBV6-3 and TRBJ2-3; 7 nucleotides agree with TRBD1. The germline gives CDR1 MNHEY, CDR2 SVGEGT. CDR3 length: 15 residues. V lost 5 bases to trimming and J lost 2 bases; unmatched junction nucleotides: 7. The CDR3 DNA is TGTGCCAGCAGTCCACGACAGGGTGTCACAGATACGCAGTATTTT. Amino acid sequence: CASSPRQGVTDTQYF.

This clonotype was recorded a few times. The chain uses TRBV4-2 and TRBJ2-1, with TRBD1 as a possible D gene (6 bases). Trimming stripped 3 bases from V and 6 bases from J, with 12 bases between. From germline, CDR1 is LGHNA and CDR2 YNFKEQ. CDR3 length: 14 amino acids. CDR3 sequence reads: CASSHLQGGNEQFF. CDR3 coding DNA: TGTGCCAGCAGCCACTTACAAGGGGGCAATGAGCAGTTCTTC.

V gene TRBV4-3 combines with J gene TRBJ2-6; the D is unclear. CDR1 and CDR2 (germline): LGHNA, YSLEER. This CDR3 is built from 17 residues. Deletions cut 0 bases from V and 0 bases from J, with 9 bases between. In DNA form, the CDR3 reads TGCGCCAGCAGCCAAGAACCTCTTTCCTCTGGGGCCAACGTCCTGACTTTC. Residues: CASSQEPLSSGANVLTF.

This clonotype was counted between two and nine times. The genes are TRBV28 and TRBJ1-4, with a weak D call TRBD1 (6 bases). The V end was cut by 5 bases, the J end by 3 bases, with 10 bases between. This CDR3 spans 14 amino acids. The germline V gene encodes CDR1 MDHEN and CDR2 SYDVKM. The CDR3 nucleotides are TGTGCCAGCAGTCCTCAGGGGTCTAATGAAAAACTGTTTTTT. The encoded protein is CASSPQGSNEKLFF.

This clonotype showed up just a few times. The rearrangement uses TRBV5-1 and TRBJ2-5, with D uncertain. V lost 4 bases and J 4 bases, leaving 11 bases between the germline ends. The CDR3 spans 13 residues. Germline V gene sequence: CDR1 SGHRS, CDR2 YFSETQ. CDR3 bases: TGCGCCAGCAGCCCCCCTCCGTCAGAGACCCAGTACTTC. Its translation is CASSPPPSETQYF.

V is TRBV19 and J is TRBJ2-2, with 9 bases identical to TRBD1. In germline, CDR1 is LNHDA, CDR2 SQIVND (reference sequence). This CDR3 has 13 residues. V dropped 10 bases and J dropped 6; count of bases not matched to a gene: 6. CDR3 region: CATGTGPPGELFF. CDR3 coding DNA: TGTGCCACCGGGACAGGGCCTCCCGGGGAGCTGTTTTTT.

This chain links TRBV7-3 with TRBJ1-2; D might be TRBD1 (6 bases). The CDR3 consists of 15 residues. The germline V gene has CDR1 SGHTA and CDR2 FQGTGA. Trimming shortened V by 5 bases and J by 3 bases, and 16 bases separated the two germline ends. The CDR3 sequence is CASSPTGYSDYGYTF. Written as DNA, the CDR3 is TGTGCCAGCAGCCCCACAGGGTACTCCGACTATGGCTACACCTTC.

The gene calls are TRBV6-4 and TRBJ1-6, with D unclear. Germline V gene lookup returns CDR1 MRHNA and CDR2 SNTAGT. The length of the CDR3 is 13 residues. With 2 bases removed from V and 7 bases from J, the gap between germline ends came to 6 bases. Here the CDR3 DNA reads TGTGCCAGCAGTGACGGAACGAATTCACCCCTCCACTTT. Protein product: CASSDGTNSPLHF.

The V and J genes are TRBV7-9 and TRBJ2-1, with 10 positions matching TRBD1. The CDR3 spans 16 residues. V shed 1 base and J 9 bases; nucleotides not matched to a gene: 9. The germline V gene encodes CDR1 SEHNR and CDR2 FQNEAQ (reference sequence). The CDR3 DNA is TGTGCCAGCAGCTTAGGCGAGACAGGGGGCGAGGCTGAGCAGTTCTTC. Protein: CASSLGETGGEAEQFF.

V usage is TRBV4-2 and J usage is TRBJ2-7; D call uncertain. V lost 2 bases and J lost 3, with 8 bases in between. Germline CDR1 is LGHNA and CDR2 is YNFKEQ. The CDR3 has 13 residues. CDR3 loop: CASSQLPGYEQYF. The CDR3 DNA reads as TGTGCCAGCAGCCAACTACCTGGCTACGAGCAGTACTTC.

This clonotype came up a few times. The chain uses TRBV4-1 and TRBJ2-2; D not resolved. Germline V CDR1 and CDR2: MGHRA, YSYEKL. This CDR3 has 13 residues. V shed 3 bases and J shed 4 bases, with 6 bases lying between them. CDR3: CASSHGVTGELFF. As DNA, the CDR3 is TGCGCCAGCAGCCATGGGGTCACCGGGGAGCTGTTTTTT.

This clonotype showed up just a few times. The gene calls are TRBV27 and TRBJ1-1; a possible D gene is TRBD1 (5 bases). Trimming took off 6 bases at V and 1 base at J, with 12 bases between the two ends. The V gene's germline CDR1 is MNHEY and CDR2 SMNVEV (reference sequence). CDR3 length: 14 residues. The CDR3: CASRAAGPNTEAFF. CDR3 nucleotide sequence: TGTGCCAGCAGGGCGGCAGGGCCGAACACTGAAGCTTTCTTT.

Only a few counts were recorded for this clonotype. The V and J genes are TRBV29-1 and TRBJ1-4; D is possibly TRBD1 (5 bases). The CDR3 loop spans 14 amino acids. Germline V CDR1 and CDR2: SQVTM, ANQGSEA. V was cut by 5 bases and J by 8 bases, with 18 bases left in between. CDR3: CSVSGPVTGEKLFF. DNA for the CDR3: TGCAGCGTTTCGGGACCCGTCACGGGAGAAAAACTGTTTTTT.

The CDR3 DNA is TGTGCCAGCCGTTCGGGGGGCGCTTTCACCGGGGAGCTGTTTTTT. It encodes CASRSGGAFTGELFF. The chain links TRBV27 to TRBJ2-2; perhaps TRBD2 as D (7 bases). The CDR3 has 15 amino acids. V was shortened by 8 bases and J by 4 bases, with 17 bases between the two germline ends. Germline V gene data show CDR1 as MNHEY and CDR2 as SMNVEV (reference sequence).

This clonotype occurred many times. V and J are TRBV5-1 and TRBJ2-7, with a weak D call TRBD1 (6 bases). Germline CDR1 reads SGHRS; CDR2 reads YFSETQ. The CDR3 contains 14 residues. Between the trimmed V and J ends, which lost 4 bases and 0 bases, there was a span of 11 bases. CDR3 nucleotides: TGCGCCAGCAGCATCCAGGGGAACTCCTACGAGCAGTACTTC. This translates into CASSIQGNSYEQYF.

The gene calls are TRBV10-3 and TRBJ2-7, with 7 bases aligning to TRBD1. The ends lost 6 bases at V and 6 bases at J; junction bases unmatched: 2. Germline V gives CDR1 ENHRY, CDR2 SYGVKD. CDR3 length: 11 amino acids. In DNA form, the CDR3 reads TGTGCCATCAGGACAGGGTCCGAGCAGTACTTC. It codes for CAIRTGSEQYF.

V and J are TRBV5-1 and TRBJ1-1, with D possibly TRBD1 on 6 matching bases. From germline, CDR1 is SGHRS and CDR2 YFSETQ. V was cut by 3 bases and J by 7 bases, with 25 bases left in between. The CDR3 is 17 amino acids. CDR3: CASSWGLRGQTQNEAFF. The CDR3 region has the DNA TGCGCCAGCAGCTGGGGCCTCCGCGGACAGACTCAGAATGAAGCTTTCTTT.

The CDR3 DNA sequence: TGTGCCAGCAGCTTGGGACTAGCGCCACTTTCTGGGGCCAACGTCCTGACTTTC. This translates into CASSLGLAPLSGANVLTF. The chain recombines TRBV7-2 with TRBJ2-6; 10 nucleotides align to TRBD2. Germline V gene lookup returns CDR1 SGHTA and CDR2 FQGNSA. V dropped 3 bases and J dropped 1; count of bases not matched to a gene: 6. The length of the CDR3 is 18 residues.

The chain couples TRBV18 to TRBJ1-2, with D tentatively TRBD1 (5 bases). The V gene's germline CDR1 is KGHSH and CDR2 LQKENI. The CDR3 length is 15 residues. V dropped 2 bases and J dropped 0 bases, with 10 bases sitting between them. CDR3 bases: TGTGCCAGCTCACCAGGGGCGAGCGCTAACTATGGCTACACCTTC. Encoded protein: CASSPGASANYGYTF.

This clonotype was picked up a small number of times. The rearrangement joins TRBV24-1 to TRBJ2-7; 11 nucleotides agree with TRBD1. From germline, CDR1 is KGHDR and CDR2 SFDVKD. J was trimmed by 5 bases and V by 3 bases; bases with no gene match: 5. This CDR3 is 15 amino acids long. The CDR3 region is CATSDGDRGTDEQYF. The CDR3, as DNA: TGTGCCACCAGTGATGGGGACAGGGGGACGGACGAGCAGTACTTC.

The chain uses TRBV7-9 and TRBJ2-1; 10 nucleotides match TRBD2. The CDR3 sequence is 14 residues long. In germline, CDR1 is SEHNR, CDR2 FQNEAQ (reference sequence). V shed 6 bases and J 6 bases; nucleotides not matched to a gene: 5. The CDR3 protein is CASSSTSGTNEQFF. The DNA for the CDR3 is TGTGCCAGCAGTTCTACTAGCGGGACCAATGAGCAGTTCTTC.